A selection of T cell receptor beta chains follows, all from one sample in a study of blood T cell repertoires in COVID-19. Some clones are missing from TCRdb's copy, which holds only in-frame ones; the method was immunoSEQ multiplex PCR. The sample lists more than 55,000 clones; 75% to 90% were seen once. The specimen was peripheral blood. These receptors were taken from a human donor with active COVID-19. The donor label of this sample is uncertain. CDR3s include the opening cysteine and the closing phenylalanine or tryptophan. A D gene is named only where the DNA matches it firmly. Clone size appears in some rows only: once, few, many, or a class for an expanded clone.

d_call: -; clone_size: few; j_call: TRBJ1-4; v_call: TRBV18; cdr3_aa: CASARGGDEKLFF; cdr3_nt: TGTGCCAGCGCCAGGGGAGGGGATGAAAAACTGTTTTTT
d_call: TRBD1; clone_size: -; j_call: TRBJ2-1; v_call: TRBV18; cdr3_aa: CASSPRFQGQGATSYNEQFF; cdr3_nt: TGTGCCAGCTCACCAAGGTTTCAGGGACAGGGGGCGACGTCCTACAATGAGCAGTTCTTC
d_call: -; clone_size: -; j_call: TRBJ2-7; v_call: TRBV29-1; cdr3_aa: CSVGPTQLSEQYF; cdr3_nt: TGCAGCGTTGGGCCCACTCAACTAAGCGAGCAGTACTTC
d_call: -; clone_size: -; j_call: TRBJ2-1; v_call: TRBV6-6; cdr3_aa: CASSYWQANEQFF; cdr3_nt: TGTGCCAGCAGTTACTGGCAGGCAAATGAGCAGTTCTTC
d_call: -; clone_size: -; j_call: TRBJ2-7; v_call: TRBV28; cdr3_aa: CASRDWSYEQYF; cdr3_nt: TGTGCCAGCAGGGACTGGTCCTACGAGCAGTACTTC
d_call: -; clone_size: -; j_call: TRBJ1-3; v_call: TRBV21-1; cdr3_aa: CASSTHGNTIYF; cdr3_nt: TGTGCCAGCAGCACCCATGGAAACACCATATATTTT
d_call: -; clone_size: once; j_call: TRBJ2-5; v_call: TRBV3-1/TRBV3-2; cdr3_aa: CASSPGGRETQYF; cdr3_nt: TGTGCCAGCAGCCCAGGGGGGAGAGAGACCCAGTACTTC
d_call: TRBD2; clone_size: -; j_call: TRBJ2-5; v_call: TRBV9; cdr3_aa: CASSPSGREQETQYF; cdr3_nt: TGTGCCAGCAGCCCTAGCGGGAGAGAGCAAGAGACCCAGTACTTC
d_call: -; clone_size: -; j_call: TRBJ2-1; v_call: TRBV27; cdr3_aa: CASSLGEPRFDEQFF; cdr3_nt: TGTGCCAGCAGTTTAGGTGAGCCCCGGTTCGATGAGCAGTTCTTC
d_call: -; clone_size: -; j_call: TRBJ2-3; v_call: TRBV21-1; cdr3_aa: CASSKARRGTSGREGTDTQYF; cdr3_nt: TGTGCCAGCAGCAAAGCACGGCGGGGGACTAGCGGGAGGGAGGGCACAGATACGCAGTATTTT
d_call: TRBD1; clone_size: few; j_call: TRBJ1-5; v_call: TRBV4-2; cdr3_aa: CASSQGTGGSQPQHF; cdr3_nt: TGTGCCAGCAGCCAGGGGACAGGGGGTAGTCAGCCCCAGCATTTT
d_call: -; clone_size: -; j_call: TRBJ2-5; v_call: TRBV7-2; cdr3_aa: CASKAGQETQYF; cdr3_nt: TGTGCCAGCAAAGCAGGCCAAGAGACCCAGTACTTC
d_call: -; clone_size: few; j_call: TRBJ1-2; v_call: TRBV28; cdr3_aa: CASSPGYYGYTF; cdr3_nt: TGTGCCAGCAGTCCGGGGTACTATGGCTACACCTTC
d_call: TRBD2; clone_size: -; j_call: TRBJ2-1; v_call: TRBV12-5; cdr3_aa: CASGPGLAGEQFF; cdr3_nt: TGTGCTAGTGGTCCGGGACTAGCGGGTGAGCAGTTCTTC
d_call: -; clone_size: -; j_call: TRBJ1-4; v_call: TRBV25-1; cdr3_aa: CASSDPGRTNEKLFF; cdr3_nt: TGTGCCAGCAGCGACCCTGGGAGGACTAATGAAAAACTGTTTTTT
d_call: -; clone_size: -; j_call: TRBJ2-7; v_call: TRBV11-2; cdr3_aa: CASSLTAGSSYEQYF; cdr3_nt: TGTGCCAGCAGCTTAACGGCAGGAAGCTCCTACGAGCAGTACTTC
d_call: TRBD2; clone_size: -; j_call: TRBJ2-7; v_call: TRBV28; cdr3_aa: CASPSGPPNYEQYF; cdr3_nt: TGTGCCAGCCCTAGCGGACCGCCTAACTACGAGCAGTACTTC
d_call: TRBD1; clone_size: -; j_call: TRBJ1-6; v_call: TRBV6-5; cdr3_aa: CASSYRTGVSSPLHF; cdr3_nt: TGTGCCAGCAGTTACCGGACAGGGGTGAGCTCACCCCTCCACTTT
d_call: TRBD1; clone_size: -; j_call: TRBJ1-4; v_call: TRBV12-3/TRBV12-4; cdr3_aa: CASRRTGGEKLFF; cdr3_nt: TGTGCCAGCAGGAGGACAGGAGGTGAAAAACTGTTTTTT
d_call: TRBD2; clone_size: -; j_call: TRBJ2-3; v_call: TRBV3-1/TRBV3-2; cdr3_aa: CASSPAGTSGLTDTQYF; cdr3_nt: TGTGCCAGCAGCCCCGCCGGGACTAGCGGTCTCACAGATACGCAGTATTTT
d_call: TRBD1; clone_size: -; j_call: TRBJ1-2; v_call: TRBV5-6; cdr3_aa: CASSLRGTGSYGYTF; cdr3_nt: TGTGCCAGCAGCTTGCGGGGGACAGGGAGCTATGGCTACACCTTC
d_call: TRBD1; clone_size: -; j_call: TRBJ2-7; v_call: TRBV6-5; cdr3_aa: CASSPRDRVYEQYF; cdr3_nt: TGTGCCAGCAGTCCCCGGGACAGGGTTTACGAGCAGTACTTC
d_call: TRBD1; clone_size: -; j_call: TRBJ2-7; v_call: TRBV7-6; cdr3_aa: CASSLLRDRDTEQYF; cdr3_nt: TGTGCCAGCAGCTTACTCCGGGACAGGGATACCGAGCAGTACTTC
d_call: -; clone_size: -; j_call: TRBJ2-3; v_call: TRBV10-3; cdr3_aa: CAIRPFGQAISTDTQYF; cdr3_nt: TGTGCCATCAGGCCGTTTGGTCAGGCGATTAGCACAGATACGCAGTATTTT
d_call: -; clone_size: -; j_call: TRBJ1-2; v_call: TRBV5-1; cdr3_aa: CASSLESRSFYGYTF; cdr3_nt: TGCGCCAGCAGCTTGGAGTCCAGGTCATTCTATGGCTACACCTTC
d_call: -; clone_size: -; j_call: TRBJ1-2; v_call: TRBV28; cdr3_aa: CASSLLGGYTF; cdr3_nt: TGTGCCAGCAGTCTCCTCGGGGGCTACACCTTC
d_call: -; clone_size: few; j_call: TRBJ1-2; v_call: TRBV7-9; cdr3_aa: CASSFGGHYGYTF; cdr3_nt: TGTGCCAGCAGCTTTGGGGGCCACTATGGCTACACCTTC
d_call: -; clone_size: -; j_call: TRBJ1-1; v_call: TRBV7-3; cdr3_aa: CASSLTAGTEAFF; cdr3_nt: TGTGCCAGCAGCTTAACTGCGGGCACTGAAGCTTTCTTT
d_call: TRBD2; clone_size: -; j_call: TRBJ2-7; v_call: TRBV11-3; cdr3_aa: CASPSAGGRYEQYF; cdr3_nt: TGTGCCAGCCCCTCTGCGGGGGGTCGTTACGAGCAGTACTTC
d_call: TRBD2; clone_size: -; j_call: TRBJ2-7; v_call: TRBV27; cdr3_aa: CASSPKPGLALEQYF; cdr3_nt: TGTGCCAGCAGTCCGAAGCCGGGACTAGCTCTCGAGCAGTACTTC
d_call: TRBD2; clone_size: -; j_call: TRBJ2-5; v_call: TRBV9; cdr3_aa: CASSVSGRAAETQYF; cdr3_nt: TGTGCCAGCAGCGTTAGCGGGAGGGCCGCAGAGACCCAGTACTTC
d_call: -; clone_size: -; j_call: TRBJ1-1; v_call: TRBV3-1/TRBV3-2; cdr3_aa: CASSQEGRNTEAFF; cdr3_nt: TGTGCCAGCAGCCAAGAAGGGAGGAACACTGAAGCTTTCTTT
d_call: -; clone_size: once; j_call: TRBJ1-2; v_call: TRBV6-2/TRBV6-3; cdr3_aa: CASSYGRVYGYTF; cdr3_nt: TGTGCCAGCAGTTACGGCAGGGTTTATGGCTACACCTTC
d_call: TRBD1; clone_size: -; j_call: TRBJ1-2; v_call: TRBV29-1; cdr3_aa: CSVDRDRSAGYTF; cdr3_nt: TGCAGCGTTGATAGGGACAGGTCGGCTGGCTACACCTTC
d_call: -; clone_size: -; j_call: TRBJ2-3; v_call: TRBV15; cdr3_aa: CATSGGGRADTDTQYF; cdr3_nt: TGTGCCACCAGCGGGGGGGGCAGGGCCGACACAGATACGCAGTATTTT
d_call: TRBD1; clone_size: -; j_call: TRBJ1-2; v_call: TRBV10-3; cdr3_aa: CAMSGGAVGYTF; cdr3_nt: TGTGCCATGTCAGGGGGCGCGGTTGGCTACACCTTC
d_call: -; clone_size: -; j_call: TRBJ1-2; v_call: TRBV6-6; cdr3_aa: CASSLVGGTSNYGYTF; cdr3_nt: TGTGCCAGCAGTTTAGTAGGGGGAACCAGTAACTATGGCTACACCTTC
d_call: -; clone_size: -; j_call: TRBJ2-3; v_call: TRBV5-1; cdr3_aa: CASSLAGVAGSDTQYF; cdr3_nt: TGCGCCAGCAGCTTGGCCGGAGTTGCCGGATCAGATACGCAGTATTTT
d_call: -; clone_size: -; j_call: TRBJ2-7; v_call: TRBV6-5; cdr3_aa: CASTLSGGYEQYF; cdr3_nt: TGTGCCAGCACCTTATCCGGGGGATACGAGCAGTACTTC
d_call: TRBD1; clone_size: -; j_call: TRBJ1-2; v_call: TRBV9; cdr3_aa: CASSAGTVYGYTF; cdr3_nt: TGTGCCAGCAGCGCCGGGACAGTCTATGGCTACACCTTC
d_call: -; clone_size: -; j_call: TRBJ2-7; v_call: TRBV9; cdr3_aa: CASSAGDSGRYEQYF; cdr3_nt: TGTGCCAGCAGCGCCGGGGACTCTGGCCGATACGAGCAGTACTTC
d_call: TRBD2; clone_size: -; j_call: TRBJ2-5; v_call: TRBV5-4; cdr3_aa: CASSSLAGGPETQYF; cdr3_nt: TGTGCCAGCAGCTCTTTAGCGGGGGGGCCGGAGACCCAGTACTTC
d_call: -; clone_size: -; j_call: TRBJ1-4; v_call: TRBV7-9; cdr3_aa: CASSLVTEYNEKLFF; cdr3_nt: TGTGCCAGCAGCTTAGTAACAGAGTATAATGAAAAACTGTTTTTT
d_call: TRBD2; clone_size: -; j_call: TRBJ2-3; v_call: TRBV9; cdr3_aa: CAIEGLAGNTDTQYF; cdr3_nt: TGTGCCATAGAAGGGCTAGCGGGCAACACAGATACGCAGTATTTT
d_call: TRBD2; clone_size: -; j_call: TRBJ2-5; v_call: TRBV4-1; cdr3_aa: CASSPGTELAGGETQYF; cdr3_nt: TGCGCCAGCAGCCCCGGGACAGAACTAGCGGGAGGAGAGACCCAGTACTTC
d_call: -; clone_size: -; j_call: TRBJ1-3; v_call: TRBV27; cdr3_aa: CASRPGGSGNTIYF; cdr3_nt: TGTGCCAGCAGGCCCGGGGGCTCTGGAAACACCATATATTTT
d_call: TRBD2; clone_size: -; j_call: TRBJ2-7; v_call: TRBV3-1/TRBV3-2; cdr3_aa: CASSRGLAGSEQYF; cdr3_nt: TGTGCCAGCAGCCGGGGACTAGCGGGTAGCGAGCAGTACTTC
d_call: -; clone_size: -; j_call: TRBJ1-1; v_call: TRBV6-5; cdr3_aa: CASSTGYGRTEAFF; cdr3_nt: TGTGCCAGCAGTACGGGATACGGGAGAACTGAAGCTTTCTTT
d_call: -; clone_size: -; j_call: TRBJ2-2; v_call: TRBV3-1/TRBV3-2; cdr3_aa: CASSLGTRGGELFF; cdr3_nt: TGTGCCAGCAGCCTCGGGACTCGGGGCGGGGAGCTGTTTTTT
d_call: TRBD1; clone_size: -; j_call: TRBJ2-7; v_call: TRBV7-9; cdr3_aa: CASSLDRGEQYF; cdr3_nt: TGTGCCAGCAGCTTAGACAGGGGTGAGCAGTACTTC
d_call: -; clone_size: -; j_call: TRBJ2-3; v_call: TRBV19; cdr3_aa: CASSLQGTDTQYF; cdr3_nt: TGTGCCAGTAGCTTACAGGGAACAGATACGCAGTATTTT
d_call: TRBD2; clone_size: -; j_call: TRBJ2-6; v_call: TRBV5-6; cdr3_aa: CASSLSASGGYSGANVLTF; cdr3_nt: TGTGCCAGCAGCTTGTCGGCTAGCGGGGGCTACTCTGGGGCCAACGTCCTGACTTTC
d_call: -; clone_size: -; j_call: TRBJ2-3; v_call: TRBV25-1; cdr3_aa: CASSESVTADTQYF; cdr3_nt: TGTGCCAGCAGTGAATCCGTTACGGCAGATACGCAGTATTTT
d_call: -; clone_size: -; j_call: TRBJ2-7; v_call: TRBV4-3; cdr3_aa: CASSQDWTKLQYF; cdr3_nt: TGCGCCAGCAGCCAAGATTGGACAAAGCTGCAGTACTTC
d_call: TRBD2; clone_size: -; j_call: TRBJ2-1; v_call: TRBV30; cdr3_aa: CAWEPGLAGNEQFF; cdr3_nt: TGTGCCTGGGAACCGGGACTAGCGGGGAATGAGCAGTTCTTC